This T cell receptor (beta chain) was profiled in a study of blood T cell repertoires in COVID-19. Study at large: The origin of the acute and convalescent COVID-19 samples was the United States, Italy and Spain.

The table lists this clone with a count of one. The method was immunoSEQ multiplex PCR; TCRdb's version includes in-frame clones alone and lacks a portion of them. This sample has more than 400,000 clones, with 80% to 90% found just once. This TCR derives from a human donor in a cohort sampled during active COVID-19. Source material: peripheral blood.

The CDR3 DNA sequence: TGCGCCAGCAGCTTGGATTTACAGGGGGCGATGTATGGCTACACCTTC. Residues: CASSLDLQGAMYGYTF. This rearrangement joins TRBV5-1 to TRBJ1-2; 9 positions agree with TRBD1. In germline, CDR1 is SGHRS, CDR2 YFSETQ. The CDR3 has 16 amino acids. The V segment lost 0 bases and the J segment 5 bases; nucleotides outside the gene matches: 8.